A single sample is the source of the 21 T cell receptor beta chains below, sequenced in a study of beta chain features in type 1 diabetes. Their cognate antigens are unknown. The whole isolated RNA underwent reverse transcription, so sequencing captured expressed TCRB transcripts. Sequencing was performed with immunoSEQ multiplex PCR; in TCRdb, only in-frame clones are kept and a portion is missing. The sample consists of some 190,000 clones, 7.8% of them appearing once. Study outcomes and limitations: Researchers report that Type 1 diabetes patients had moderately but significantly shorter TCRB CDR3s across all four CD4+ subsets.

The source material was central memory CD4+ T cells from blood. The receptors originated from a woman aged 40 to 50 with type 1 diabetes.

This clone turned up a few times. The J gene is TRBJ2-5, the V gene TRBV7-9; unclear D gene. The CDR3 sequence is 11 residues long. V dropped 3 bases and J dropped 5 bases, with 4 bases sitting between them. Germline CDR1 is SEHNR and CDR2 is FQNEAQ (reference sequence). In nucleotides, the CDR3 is TGTGCCAGCAGCTTTCGGGAGACCCAGTACTTC. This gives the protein CASSFRETQYF. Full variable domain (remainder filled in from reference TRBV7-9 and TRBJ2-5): DTGVSQNPRHKITKRGQNVTFRCDPISEHNRLYWYRQTLGQGPEFLTYFQNEAQLEKSRLLSDRFSAERPKGSFSTLEIQRTEQGDSAMYLCASSFRETQYFGPGTRLLVL.

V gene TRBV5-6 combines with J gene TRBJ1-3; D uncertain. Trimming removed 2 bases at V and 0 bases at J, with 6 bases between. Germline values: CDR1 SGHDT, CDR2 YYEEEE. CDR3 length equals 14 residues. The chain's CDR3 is CASSFLYSGNTIYF. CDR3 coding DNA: TGTGCCAGCAGCTTCCTCTACTCTGGAAACACCATATATTTT.

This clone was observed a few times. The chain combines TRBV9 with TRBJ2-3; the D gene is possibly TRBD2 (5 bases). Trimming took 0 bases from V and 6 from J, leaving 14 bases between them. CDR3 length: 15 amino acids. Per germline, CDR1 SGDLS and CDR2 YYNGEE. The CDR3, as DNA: TGTGCCAGCAGCGTAGCTCCTAGAGCGGCCGATACGCAGTATTTT. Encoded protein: CASSVAPRAADTQYF.

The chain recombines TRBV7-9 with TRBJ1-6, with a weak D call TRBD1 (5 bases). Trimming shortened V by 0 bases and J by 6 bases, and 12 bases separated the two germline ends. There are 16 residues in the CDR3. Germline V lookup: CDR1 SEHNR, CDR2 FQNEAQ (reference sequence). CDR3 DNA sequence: TGTGCCAGCAGCTTAGCCGCAGGGTATTCTAATTCACCCCTCCACTTT. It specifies CASSLAAGYSNSPLHF. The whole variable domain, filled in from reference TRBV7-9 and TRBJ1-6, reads DTGVSQNPRHKITKRGQNVTFRCDPISEHNRLYWYRQTLGQGPEFLTYFQNEAQLEKSRLLSDRFSAERPKGSFSTLEIQRTEQGDSAMYLCASSLAAGYSNSPLHFGNGTRLTVT.

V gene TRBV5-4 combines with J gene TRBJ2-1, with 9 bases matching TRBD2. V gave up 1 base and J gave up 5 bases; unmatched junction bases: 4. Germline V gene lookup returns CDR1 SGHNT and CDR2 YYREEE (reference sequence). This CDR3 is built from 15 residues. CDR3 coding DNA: TGTGCCAGCAGCTTGAGGGTAGCGGGGGACAATGAGCAGTTCTTC. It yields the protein CASSLRVAGDNEQFF. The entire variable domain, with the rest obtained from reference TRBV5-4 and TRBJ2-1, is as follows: ETGVTQSPTHLIKTRGQQVTLRCSSQSGHNTVSWYQQALGQGPQFIFQYYREEENGRGNFPPRFSGLQFPNYSSELNVNALELDDSALYLCASSLRVAGDNEQFFGPGTRLTVL.

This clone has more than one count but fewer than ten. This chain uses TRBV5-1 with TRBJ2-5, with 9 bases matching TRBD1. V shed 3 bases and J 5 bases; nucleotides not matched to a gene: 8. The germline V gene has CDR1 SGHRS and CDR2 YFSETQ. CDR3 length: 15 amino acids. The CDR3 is CASSSPGQGGETQYF. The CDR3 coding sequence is TGCGCCAGCAGCTCACCGGGACAGGGAGGGGAGACCCAGTACTTC.

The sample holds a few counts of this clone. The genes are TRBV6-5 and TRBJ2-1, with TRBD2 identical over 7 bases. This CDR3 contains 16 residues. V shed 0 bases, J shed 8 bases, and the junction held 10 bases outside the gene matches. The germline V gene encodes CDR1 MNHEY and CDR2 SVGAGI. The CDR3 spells CASSYSNSGMGHEQFF. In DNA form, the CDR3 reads TGTGCCAGCAGTTACTCGAACAGCGGGATGGGCCATGAGCAGTTCTTC.

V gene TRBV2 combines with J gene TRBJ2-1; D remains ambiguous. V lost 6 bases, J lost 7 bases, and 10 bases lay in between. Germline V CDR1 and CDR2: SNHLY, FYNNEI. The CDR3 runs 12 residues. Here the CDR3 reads CASRRIGNEQFF. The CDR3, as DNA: TGTGCCAGCAGGAGGATCGGGAATGAGCAGTTCTTC.

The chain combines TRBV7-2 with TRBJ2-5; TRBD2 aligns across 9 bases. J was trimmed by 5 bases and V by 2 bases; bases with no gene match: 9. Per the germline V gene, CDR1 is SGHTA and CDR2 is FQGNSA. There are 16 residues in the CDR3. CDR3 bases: TGTGCCAGCAGCTTAAACGGCGGGGGGGCCCTTGAGACCCAGTACTTC. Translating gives CASSLNGGGALETQYF.

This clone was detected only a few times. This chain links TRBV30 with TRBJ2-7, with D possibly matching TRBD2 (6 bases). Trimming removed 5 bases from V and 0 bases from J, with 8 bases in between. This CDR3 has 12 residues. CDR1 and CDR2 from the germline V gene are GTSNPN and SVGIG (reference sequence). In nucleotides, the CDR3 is TGTGCCTGGCGGGAGAGCTCCTACGAGCAGTACTTC. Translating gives CAWRESSYEQYF.

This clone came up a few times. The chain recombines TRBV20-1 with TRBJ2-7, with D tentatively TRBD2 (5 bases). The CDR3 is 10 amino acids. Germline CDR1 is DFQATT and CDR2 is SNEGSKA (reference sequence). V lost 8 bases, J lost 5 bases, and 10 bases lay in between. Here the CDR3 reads CSPVGDEQYF. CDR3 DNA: TGCAGTCCCGTCGGGGACGAGCAGTACTTC.

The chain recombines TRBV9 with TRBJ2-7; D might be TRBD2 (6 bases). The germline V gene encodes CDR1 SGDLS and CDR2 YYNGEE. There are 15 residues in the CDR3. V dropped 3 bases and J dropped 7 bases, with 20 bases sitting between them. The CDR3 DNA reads TGTGCCAGCAGCGCCCCGGGACTGTCCCATGGAGAGCAGTACTTC. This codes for CASSAPGLSHGEQYF.

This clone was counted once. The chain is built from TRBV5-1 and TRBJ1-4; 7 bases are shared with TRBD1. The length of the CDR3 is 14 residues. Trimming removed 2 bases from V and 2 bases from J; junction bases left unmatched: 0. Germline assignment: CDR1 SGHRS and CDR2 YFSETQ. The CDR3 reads CASSLGGTNEKLFF. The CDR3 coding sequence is TGCGCCAGCAGCTTAGGGGGCACTAATGAAAAACTGTTTTTT.

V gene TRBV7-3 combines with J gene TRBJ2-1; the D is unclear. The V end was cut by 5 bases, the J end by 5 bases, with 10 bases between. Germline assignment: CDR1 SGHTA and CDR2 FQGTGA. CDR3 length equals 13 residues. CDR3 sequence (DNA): TGTGCCAGCAGCCTTTCCCGGGACAATGAGCAGTTCTTC. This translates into CASSLSRDNEQFF.

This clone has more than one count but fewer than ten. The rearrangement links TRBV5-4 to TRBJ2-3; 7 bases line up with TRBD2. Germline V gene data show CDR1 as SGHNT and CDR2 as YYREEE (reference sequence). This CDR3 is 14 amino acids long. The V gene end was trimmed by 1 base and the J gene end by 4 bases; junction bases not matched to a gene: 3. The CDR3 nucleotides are TGTGCCAGCAGCTTGCAACTAGCGCCAGATACGCAGTATTTT. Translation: CASSLQLAPDTQYF.

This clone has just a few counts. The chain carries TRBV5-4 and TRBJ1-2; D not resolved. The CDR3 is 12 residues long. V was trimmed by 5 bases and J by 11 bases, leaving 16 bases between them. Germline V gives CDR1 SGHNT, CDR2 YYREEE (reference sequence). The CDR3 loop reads CASRPFLGLYTF. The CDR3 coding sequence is TGTGCCAGCAGACCGTTTCTTGGGCTTTACACCTTC.

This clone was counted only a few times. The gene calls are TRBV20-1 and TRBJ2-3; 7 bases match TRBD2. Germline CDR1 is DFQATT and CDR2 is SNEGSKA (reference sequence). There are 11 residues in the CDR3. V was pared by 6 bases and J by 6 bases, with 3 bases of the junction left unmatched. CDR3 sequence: CSAAGADTQYF. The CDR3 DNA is TGCAGTGCGGCGGGAGCCGATACGCAGTATTTT.

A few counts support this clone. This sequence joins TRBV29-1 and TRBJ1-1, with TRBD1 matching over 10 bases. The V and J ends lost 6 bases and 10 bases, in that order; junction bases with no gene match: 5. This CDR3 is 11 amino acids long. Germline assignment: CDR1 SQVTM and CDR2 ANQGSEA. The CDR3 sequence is CSVIWDRGAFF. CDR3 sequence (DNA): TGCAGCGTCATATGGGACAGGGGAGCTTTCTTT.

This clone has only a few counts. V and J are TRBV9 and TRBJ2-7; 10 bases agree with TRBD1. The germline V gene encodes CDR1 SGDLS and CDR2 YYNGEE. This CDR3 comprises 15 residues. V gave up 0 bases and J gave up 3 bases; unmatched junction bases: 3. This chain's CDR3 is CASSVAGTGVYEQYF. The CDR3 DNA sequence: TGTGCCAGCAGCGTAGCAGGGACAGGGGTCTACGAGCAGTACTTC.

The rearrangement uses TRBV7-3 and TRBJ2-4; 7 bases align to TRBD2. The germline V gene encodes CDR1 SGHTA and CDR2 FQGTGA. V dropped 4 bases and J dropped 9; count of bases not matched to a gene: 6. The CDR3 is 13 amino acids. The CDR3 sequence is CASSSREESIQYF. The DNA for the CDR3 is TGTGCCAGCAGCTCTCGGGAGGAGAGCATTCAGTACTTC.

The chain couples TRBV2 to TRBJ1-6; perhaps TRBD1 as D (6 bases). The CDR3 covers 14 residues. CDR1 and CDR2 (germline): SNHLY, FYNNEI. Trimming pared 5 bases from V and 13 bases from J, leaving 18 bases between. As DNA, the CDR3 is TGTGCCAGCAGTCCCGGGGAGGGGGAGAGGCCCCTCCACTTT. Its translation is CASSPGEGERPLHF.